These 26 T cell receptor beta chains originate from one sample sequenced in a study of Ad26.COV2.S vaccination and SARS-CoV-2 variants. Clones were read by immunoSEQ multiplex PCR, and TCRdb kept only the in-frame ones, dropping some. The sample lists 180,000 or so clones, around 88% occurring once. Sequenced here: peripheral blood, sampled after recovery from COVID-19. All receptors come from a human donor who had recovered from COVID-19.

This clone appeared once. This chain joins TRBV5-5 and TRBJ2-2; no firm D call. The CDR3 spans 14 residues. V dropped 4 bases and J dropped 6 bases, with 13 bases sitting between them. Germline V gives CDR1 SGHKS, CDR2 YYEKEE (reference sequence). The CDR3 sequence: CASSTDPGAGELFF. As DNA, the CDR3 is TGTGCCAGCAGCACTGACCCGGGTGCCGGGGAGCTGTTTTTT. The variable domain in full, completed from reference TRBV5-5 and TRBJ2-2, reads DAGVTQSPTHLIKTRGQQVTLRCSPISGHKSVSWYQQVLGQGPQFIFQYYEKEERGRGNFPDRFSARQFPNYSSELNVNALLLGDSALYLCASSTDPGAGELFFGEGSRLTVL.

The V and J genes are TRBV5-1 and TRBJ2-1; 8 nucleotides match TRBD1. The CDR3 sequence is 16 residues long. J was trimmed by 5 bases and V by 0 bases; bases with no gene match: 7. Germline CDR1 SGHRS, CDR2 YFSETQ. The CDR3 is CASSLGIGTGDNEQFF. For the CDR3, the DNA is TGCGCCAGCAGCTTGGGAATCGGGACAGGTGACAATGAGCAGTTCTTC. Drawing the rest from reference TRBV5-1 and TRBJ2-1, the complete variable domain is KAGVTQTPRYLIKTRGQQVTLSCSPISGHRSVSWYQQTPGQGLQFLFEYFSETQRNKGNFPGRFSGRQFSNSRSEMNVSTLELGDSALYLCASSLGIGTGDNEQFFGPGTRLTVL.

This clone was seen a handful of times. The CDR3 nucleotides are TGTGCCAGCAGTTTAGACAGCAACAATCAGCCCCAGCATTTT. Its protein product is CASSLDSNNQPQHF. The chain uses TRBV2 and TRBJ1-5, with D maybe TRBD1 (5 bases). The germline V gene encodes CDR1 SNHLY and CDR2 FYNNEI. The CDR3 consists of 14 residues. With 5 bases removed from V and 3 bases from J, the gap between germline ends came to 11 bases.

Comments on this clone: This sample includes further DNA sequences coding for the same CDR3. J is TRBJ1-2 and V is TRBV5-1; TRBD1 matches 8 bases. Germline CDR1 and CDR2: SGHRS and YFSETQ. The CDR3 runs 15 residues. After removal of 4 bases from V and 4 bases from J, the junction contained 9 bases not matched to a gene. The CDR3 coding sequence is TGCGCCAGCAGCCCCGGACAGGGAGGGGGCTATGGCTACACCTTC. This codes for CASSPGQGGGYGYTF.

The rearrangement joins TRBV3-1 (or the pseudogene TRBV3-2) to TRBJ1-1; D unclear. Trimming pared 1 base from V and 0 bases from J, leaving 9 bases between. Looked up from germline, CDR1 is LGHDT and CDR2 is YNNKEL (reference sequence). The CDR3 totals 15 residues. CDR3 in amino acids: CASSQVAGLNTEAFF. CDR3 sequence (DNA): TGTGCCAGCAGCCAAGTAGCAGGCTTGAACACTGAAGCTTTCTTT.

The rearrangement uses TRBV3-1 (or the pseudogene TRBV3-2) and TRBJ1-1; D possibly corresponds to TRBD1 (5 bases). Germline-derived CDR1 and CDR2 are LGHDT and YNNKEL (reference sequence). This CDR3 has 14 residues. Trimming took 6 bases from V and 3 from J, leaving 14 bases between them. The CDR3 is CASRLREEDTEAFF. The CDR3 region has the DNA TGTGCCAGCAGGCTCAGGGAGGAGGACACTGAAGCTTTCTTT.

This clone was picked up one time. This chain connects TRBV4-1 to TRBJ1-1; TRBD1 is a possible D gene (6 bases). The CDR3 has 13 residues. Germline V CDR1 and CDR2: MGHRA, YSYEKL. Between the trimmed V and J ends, which lost 1 base and 11 bases, there was a span of 14 bases. CDR3 protein: CASSQVTGPWAFF. DNA for the CDR3: TGCGCCAGCAGCCAAGTCACAGGGCCTTGGGCTTTCTTT.

The J gene is TRBJ2-5, the V gene TRBV11-3; TRBD2 agrees at 7 bases. The CDR3 length is 15 residues. V trimming: 3 bases; J trimming: 4 bases; junction bases outside the gene matches: 8. Germline V gene data show CDR1 as SGHNT and CDR2 as YENEEA. The CDR3 bases are TGTGCCAGCAGCTTGAACACGGGGAGGGTAGAGACCCAGTACTTC. Its translation: CASSLNTGRVETQYF.

This chain links TRBV9 with TRBJ2-2; D perhaps matches TRBD2 (5 bases). In germline, CDR1 is SGDLS, CDR2 YYNGEE. V was trimmed by 0 bases and J by 4 bases, leaving 13 bases between them. The length of the CDR3 is 16 residues. As DNA, the CDR3 is TGTGCCAGCAGCGTAGTAGGTGGGAGAGGCACCGGGGAGCTGTTTTTT. This encodes CASSVVGGRGTGELFF.

J is TRBJ2-2 and V is TRBV11-3; no definite D call. Trimming shortened V by 4 bases and J by 1 base, and 4 bases separated the two germline ends. Germline-derived CDR1 and CDR2 are SGHNT and YENEEA. This CDR3 is built from 13 residues. This CDR3 is CASSWRNTGELFF. The CDR3 region has the DNA TGTGCCAGCAGCTGGAGGAACACCGGGGAGCTGTTTTTT.

The chain carries TRBV7-3 and TRBJ1-2, with a possible D match to TRBD1 (5 bases). CDR1 is SGHTA and CDR2 is FQGTGA in the germline V gene. The CDR3 contains 15 residues. V was shortened by 5 bases and J by 2 bases, with 15 bases between the two germline ends. The CDR3 loop reads CASSPTGTGNYGYTF. The CDR3, as DNA: TGTGCCAGCAGCCCGACGGGGACGGGGAACTATGGCTACACCTTC.

The chain links TRBV3-1 (or the pseudogene TRBV3-2) to TRBJ2-1; no firm D call. The CDR3 length is 12 residues. The V gene lost 1 base and the J gene lost 6 bases, with 4 bases spanning the gap. The germline V gene has CDR1 LGHDT and CDR2 YNNKEL (reference sequence). CDR3 sequence reads: CASSQGGNEQFF. The CDR3 region has the DNA TGTGCCAGCAGCCAAGGGGGCAATGAGCAGTTCTTC.

The chain couples TRBV2 to TRBJ2-7; 10 nucleotides align to TRBD2. The CDR3 is 13 amino acids. The trim removed 6 bases at V and 7 bases at J, leaving 6 bases unmatched. Germline loops: CDR1 SNHLY, CDR2 FYNNEI. The DNA for the CDR3 is TGTGCCAGCAGGGCTAGCGGGAGCGAAGAGCAGTACTTC. This translates into CASRASGSEEQYF.

The chain carries TRBV28 and TRBJ1-3, with D perhaps TRBD1 (5 bases). CDR1 is MDHEN and CDR2 is SYDVKM in the germline V gene. The length of the CDR3 is 15 residues. Trimming pared 3 bases from V and 7 bases from J, leaving 16 bases between. The CDR3 protein is CASSLGTRRWNTIYF. The CDR3, as DNA: TGTGCCAGCAGTTTGGGGACGAGAAGGTGGAACACCATATATTTT.

J is TRBJ2-6 and V is TRBV4-2; 10 bases align to TRBD2. The trim removed 0 bases at V and 0 bases at J, leaving 2 bases unmatched. The CDR3 contains 18 residues. Germline CDR1 is LGHNA and CDR2 is YNFKEQ. The CDR3 coding sequence is TGTGCCAGCAGCCAAGATCCTAGCGGGGGCTCTGGGGCCAACGTCCTGACTTTC. Translation gives CASSQDPSGGSGANVLTF.

The CDR3 bases are TGTGCCAGCAGCTTGTCATACAGGGGAGGGCAGCCCCAGCATTTT. Its translation is CASSLSYRGGQPQHF. The rearrangement links TRBV5-6 to TRBJ1-5; 7 nucleotides line up with TRBD1. Trimming at V came to 1 base and at J to 7 bases, leaving 8 bases not matched to a gene. CDR1 is SGHDT and CDR2 is YYEEEE in the germline V gene. The CDR3 is 15 residues long.

V usage is TRBV2 and J usage is TRBJ1-1, with 9 bases that match TRBD1. The V segment lost 8 bases and the J segment 2 bases; nucleotides outside the gene matches: 9. The germline gives CDR1 SNHLY, CDR2 FYNNEI. CDR3 length: 15 residues. Here the CDR3 DNA reads TGTGCCAGCGCAAGGGGGACAGGGAGAAACACTGAAGCTTTCTTT. This sequence encodes CASARGTGRNTEAFF. Complete variable domain (other parts from reference TRBV2 and TRBJ1-1): EPEVTQTPSHQVTQMGQEVILRCVPISNHLYFYWYRQILGQKVEFLVSFYNNEISEKSEIFDDQFSVERPDGSNFTLKIRSTKLEDSAMYFCASARGTGRNTEAFFGQGTRLTVV.

The J gene is TRBJ2-7, the V gene TRBV6-1; D is uncertain. The CDR3 is 15 amino acids. V was cut by 0 bases and J by 4 bases, with 13 bases left in between. CDR1 and CDR2 from the germline V gene are MNHNS and SASEGT. In DNA, the CDR3 is TGTGCCAGCAGTGAAGCGGTCGGAAACCGGTACGAGCAGTACTTC. Residues: CASSEAVGNRYEQYF.

The genes are TRBV4-1 and TRBJ2-3, with 9 bases aligning to TRBD1. The germline V gene encodes CDR1 MGHRA and CDR2 YSYEKL. Trimming at V came to 4 bases and at J to 3 bases, leaving 8 bases not matched to a gene. The CDR3 is 16 amino acids. In nucleotides, the CDR3 is TGCGCCAGCAGCCTCGGGACAGGGATCGAAACAGATACGCAGTATTTT. Amino acid sequence: CASSLGTGIETDTQYF.

This clone has a single count. V is TRBV12-3 or TRBV12-4 and J is TRBJ2-3; D unresolved. There are 11 residues in the CDR3. Trimming removed 5 bases at V and 6 bases at J, with 6 bases between. As DNA, the CDR3 is TGTGCCAGCAGTATAACGGATACGCAGTATTTT. Protein sequence: CASSITDTQYF.

This rearrangement joins TRBV2 to TRBJ2-3; 7 nucleotides line up with TRBD1. CDR3 length equals 14 residues. Unmatched junction bases numbered 7, after V lost 8 bases and J lost 2 bases. Germline values: CDR1 SNHLY, CDR2 FYNNEI. This CDR3 is CASCPGQNTDTQYF. The CDR3 DNA sequence: TGTGCCAGCTGCCCGGGACAGAACACAGATACGCAGTATTTT.

V and J are TRBV9 and TRBJ2-5; perhaps TRBD2 as D (5 bases). This CDR3 has 15 amino acids. V was trimmed by 0 bases and J by 0 bases, leaving 9 bases between them. The germline gives CDR1 SGDLS, CDR2 YYNGEE. Here the CDR3 reads CASSVATGNQETQYF. Here the CDR3 DNA reads TGTGCCAGCAGCGTAGCTACGGGGAACCAAGAGACCCAGTACTTC.

The V call is TRBV7-8, the J call TRBJ1-2, with D tentatively TRBD1 (5 bases). The CDR3 length is 15 residues. Germline CDR1 reads SGHVS; CDR2 reads FQNEAQ. The V gene lost 3 bases and the J gene lost 3 bases, with 14 bases spanning the gap. This CDR3 reads CASSFNSWGDYGYTF. The DNA of the CDR3 is TGTGCCAGCAGCTTCAATTCATGGGGGGACTATGGCTACACCTTC.

This clone was seen many times. CDR3 coding DNA: TGTGCCAGCAGTGAAGGAAGGGCGACTAACTATGGCTACACCTTC. This codes for CASSEGRATNYGYTF. V and J are TRBV6-1 and TRBJ1-2; the D is unclear. CDR3 length equals 15 residues. V shed 1 base and J shed 0 bases, with 9 bases lying between them. Germline lookup yields CDR1 MNHNS and CDR2 SASEGT.

This rearrangement joins TRBV27 to TRBJ1-2; D gene ambiguous. The germline CDR1 and CDR2 sequences are MNHEY and SMNVEV (reference sequence). V lost 6 bases and J 6 bases, leaving 14 bases between the germline ends. There are 13 residues in the CDR3. In DNA, the CDR3 is TGTGCCAGCAGCTACACACTTCCGAATGGCTACACCTTC. This translates into CASSYTLPNGYTF.

This clone has a single count. The chain links TRBV4-1 to TRBJ2-7; the D gene is possibly TRBD2 (6 bases). Germline CDR1 reads MGHRA; CDR2 reads YSYEKL. V gave up 3 bases and J gave up 4 bases, with 16 bases separating them. This CDR3 is 15 amino acids long. CDR3 in DNA: TGCGCCAGCAGCCAGCCCCAGCGGGCTAGGTACGAGCAGTACTTC. This encodes CASSQPQRARYEQYF.